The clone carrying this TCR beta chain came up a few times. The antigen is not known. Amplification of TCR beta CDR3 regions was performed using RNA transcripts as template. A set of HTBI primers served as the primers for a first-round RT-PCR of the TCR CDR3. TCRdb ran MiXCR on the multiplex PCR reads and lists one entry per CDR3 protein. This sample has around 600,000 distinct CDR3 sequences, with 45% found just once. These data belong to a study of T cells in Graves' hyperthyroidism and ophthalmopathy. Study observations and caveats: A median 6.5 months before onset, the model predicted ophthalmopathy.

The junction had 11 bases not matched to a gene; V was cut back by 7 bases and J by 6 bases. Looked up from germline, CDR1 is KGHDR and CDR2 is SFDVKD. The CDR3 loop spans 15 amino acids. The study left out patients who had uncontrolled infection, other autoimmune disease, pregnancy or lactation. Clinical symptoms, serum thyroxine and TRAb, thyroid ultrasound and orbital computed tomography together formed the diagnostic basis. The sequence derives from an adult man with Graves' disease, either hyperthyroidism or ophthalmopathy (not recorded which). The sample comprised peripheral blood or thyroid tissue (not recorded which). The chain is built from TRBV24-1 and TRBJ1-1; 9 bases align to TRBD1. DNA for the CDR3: TGTGCCACCAGCGCTTCAGGACAGGGGCGGGCTGAAGCTTTCTTT. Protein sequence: CATSASGQGRAEAFF.